These 29 T cell receptor beta chains came from one sample sequenced in a study of blood T cells in healthy people across ages. A second about 6 to 12 cycle PCR used barcoded and J-beta primers. TCRdb reprocessed the 5' RACE reads with MiXCR, giving one entry per CDR3 protein. The profile shows about 570,000 distinct CDR3 sequences, roughly a quarter of them singletons. Sequenced sample: blood. Receptors originate from a woman in her seventies in good health.

This chain joins TRBV29-1 and TRBJ2-5, with D hard to call. This CDR3 has 14 residues. Trimming shortened V by 8 bases and J by 1 base, and 17 bases separated the two germline ends. Germline V gene data show CDR1 as SQVTM and CDR2 as ANQGSEA. The CDR3 is CSTTSPRFQETQYF. The CDR3 DNA follows: TGCAGCACAACGAGCCCCAGATTCCAAGAGACCCAGTACTTC.

As to this clonotype: Germline and junction disagree at one end, which may indicate a read error. The V gene is TRBV12-3 or TRBV12-4, the J gene TRBJ2-5; D ambiguous. The CDR3 has 11 residues. The CDR3 region has the DNA TGTGCCAGCAGTCCCCAAGAGTCCCAGTACTTC. This encodes CASSPQESQYF.

The table lists this clonotype with a few counts. The chain joins TRBV6-2 or TRBV6-3 to TRBJ2-5, with 8 bases matching TRBD2. The CDR3 totals 14 residues. Germline CDR1 and CDR2: MNHEY and SVGEGT. V lost 5 bases and J lost 4; bases outside the gene matches: 6. The CDR3 nucleotides are TGTGCCAGCAGTCACGGGGGGGCCACAGAGACCCAGTACTTC. It translates to CASSHGGATETQYF.

This clonotype was detected a few times. This chain joins TRBV7-9 and TRBJ1-1; D remains unclear. CDR3 length: 14 amino acids. V lost 5 bases to trimming and J lost 4 bases, with 14 bases between them. Germline CDR1 and CDR2: SEHNR and FQNEAQ (reference sequence). Here the CDR3 DNA reads TGTGCCAGCAGCCGACGCCAGGATTCCACTGAAGCTTTCTTT. Protein sequence: CASSRRQDSTEAFF.

This clonotype was detected only a few times. The V gene is TRBV20-1, the J gene TRBJ2-1, with 8 bases that match TRBD2. The J segment lost 4 bases and the V segment lost 3 bases, leaving 8 bases of the junction unmatched. There are 15 residues in the CDR3. Germline V gene lookup returns CDR1 DFQATT and CDR2 SNEGSKA (reference sequence). CDR3 sequence: CSASNAGGAYNEQFF. CDR3 DNA: TGCAGTGCTAGCAATGCGGGGGGAGCGTACAATGAGCAGTTCTTC.

The chain recombines TRBV3-1 with TRBJ1-4, with D hard to call. V dropped 5 bases and J dropped 14 bases, with 15 bases sitting between them. CDR1 LGHDT and CDR2 YNNKEL come from the germline V gene (reference sequence). The CDR3 sequence is 12 residues long. The CDR3 sequence: CASSEVSRGLFF. Here the CDR3 DNA reads TGTGCCAGCAGCGAAGTGTCCCGAGGGCTGTTTTTT.

This clonotype was observed a handful of times. The chain uses TRBV7-9 and TRBJ1-2; D is perhaps TRBD1 (5 bases). The CDR3 covers 16 residues. V was pared by 4 bases and J by 5 bases, with 20 bases between. Germline lookup yields CDR1 SEHNR and CDR2 FQNEAQ (reference sequence). For the CDR3, the DNA is TGTGCCAGCAGCTCAGGCGCTCCGGGACGCAAGTATGGCTACACCTTC. It encodes CASSSGAPGRKYGYTF.

The chain's CDR3 is CASSYSKGGQPQHF. CDR3 DNA: TGTGCCAGCAGTTACTCGAAGGGAGGCCAGCCCCAGCATTTT. This chain links TRBV6-5 with TRBJ1-5, with D uncertain. The CDR3 spans 14 residues. V gave up 0 bases and J gave up 7 bases, with 10 bases separating them. Per germline, CDR1 MNHEY and CDR2 SVGAGI.

The V gene is TRBV29-1, the J gene TRBJ2-5; 9 bases agree with TRBD2. CDR1 and CDR2 (germline): SQVTM, ANQGSEA. The CDR3 spans 14 residues. Losses at the gene ends were 6 bases for V and 2 bases for J; bases not matched to a gene: 7. The CDR3 reads CSVTTSGAQETQYF. The CDR3 region has the DNA TGCAGCGTCACGACTAGCGGCGCGCAAGAGACCCAGTACTTC.

The rearrangement joins TRBV4-3 to TRBJ2-3; 7 bases match TRBD2. This CDR3 has 17 residues. The V segment lost 2 bases and the J segment 0 bases; nucleotides outside the gene matches: 8. Germline CDR1 is LGHNA and CDR2 is YSLEER. The CDR3 DNA is TGCGCCAGCAGCCAACTAGTCGTGGGGGGGAGCACAGATACGCAGTATTTT. This encodes CASSQLVVGGSTDTQYF.

The CDR3 spells CSAGQGDRGYTF. In DNA, the CDR3 is TGCAGTGCAGGACAGGGAGACCGCGGCTACACCTTC. J is TRBJ1-2 and V is TRBV20-1, with 8 bases matching TRBD1. The ends lost 6 bases at V and 8 bases at J; junction bases unmatched: 8. There are 12 residues in the CDR3. Per the germline V gene, CDR1 is DFQATT and CDR2 is SNEGSKA (reference sequence).

This clonotype was counted a few times. The chain combines TRBV20-1 with TRBJ2-2; perhaps TRBD1 as D (6 bases). The CDR3 is 14 amino acids. V dropped 5 bases and J dropped 0 bases, with 10 bases sitting between them. The germline V gene encodes CDR1 DFQATT and CDR2 SNEGSKA (reference sequence). The chain's CDR3 is CSAPKGANTGELFF. The CDR3 DNA follows: TGCAGTGCTCCCAAGGGGGCGAACACCGGGGAGCTGTTTTTT.

V is TRBV7-2 and J is TRBJ2-5; D not resolved. The J call may be faulty, since TRBJ2-1 better matches the DNA end. The CDR3 length is 13 residues. The germline V gene encodes CDR1 SGHTA and CDR2 FQGNSA. CDR3: CASSLARTPEQFF. DNA of the CDR3: TGTGCCAGCAGCTTAGCTCGGACCCCTGAGCAGTTCTTC.

V usage is TRBV7-9 and J usage is TRBJ1-1, with 9 bases identical to TRBD1. CDR3 length: 16 residues. J lost 1 base, V lost 5 bases, and 8 bases had no gene match. Germline loops: CDR1 SEHNR, CDR2 FQNEAQ (reference sequence). The CDR3 reads CASSLQGAGRNTEAFF. In nucleotides, the CDR3 is TGTGCCAGCAGCCTACAGGGGGCCGGAAGGAACACTGAAGCTTTCTTT.

The table lists this clonotype with a few counts. The V and J genes are TRBV4-3 and TRBJ1-5; D perhaps matches TRBD1 (6 bases). Trimming cost V 5 bases and J 7 bases, with 15 bases left between them. The germline V gene encodes CDR1 LGHNA and CDR2 YSLEER. The CDR3 consists of 14 residues. Here the CDR3 reads CASSIGTLSQPQHF. The CDR3 bases are TGCGCCAGCAGCATAGGGACACTTTCACAGCCCCAGCATTTT.

The chain links TRBV10-3 to TRBJ2-5, with D perhaps assigned TRBD1 or TRBD2 (5 bases each). The end of the DNA is better explained by TRBJ2-7, so the J call may be wrong. The CDR3 contains 14 residues. Germline V gene lookup returns CDR1 ENHRY and CDR2 SYGVKD. The DNA for the CDR3 is TGTGCCATGTCGGAGTCGGGGCCCACCGGCGAGCAGTACTTC. Protein sequence: CAMSESGPTGEQYF.

The chain employs TRBV11-3 and TRBJ1-2; 10 bases map to TRBD1. The CDR3 loop spans 18 amino acids. Trimming removed 0 bases from V and 6 bases from J; junction bases left unmatched: 13. Germline V CDR1 and CDR2: SGHNT, YENEEA. CDR3 amino acids: CASSLDSWTGGVKDGYTF. The DNA of the CDR3 is TGTGCCAGCAGCTTAGATTCGTGGACAGGGGGGGTAAAAGATGGCTACACCTTC.

The rearrangement links TRBV7-9 to TRBJ2-1; D is perhaps TRBD1 (5 bases). Germline loops: CDR1 SEHNR, CDR2 FQNEAQ (reference sequence). V lost 2 bases to trimming and J lost 7 bases, with 12 bases between them. CDR3 size: 14 residues. The CDR3 sequence: CASSLSSGRNEQFF. In nucleotides, the CDR3 is TGTGCCAGCAGCTTATCGTCAGGGCGGAATGAGCAGTTCTTC.

The V and J genes are TRBV6-2 or TRBV6-3 and TRBJ2-3; no definite D call. Germline V lookup: CDR1 MNHEY, CDR2 SVGEGT. The CDR3 runs 14 residues. Trimming took 6 bases from V and 0 from J, leaving 10 bases between them. DNA for the CDR3: TGTGCCAGCAGGATTGCCCACAGCACAGATACGCAGTATTTT. Translating gives CASRIAHSTDTQYF.

This chain links TRBV4-3 with TRBJ2-2; 7 nucleotides match TRBD1. CDR3 length equals 16 residues. V lost 0 bases to trimming and J lost 5 bases; unmatched junction nucleotides: 6. Germline CDR1 and CDR2: LGHNA and YSLEER. This chain's CDR3 is CASSQDLGGATGELFF. CDR3 coding DNA: TGCGCCAGCAGCCAAGATTTAGGGGGCGCGACCGGGGAGCTGTTTTTT.

Only a few counts were recorded for this clonotype. V usage is TRBV7-6 and J usage is TRBJ1-2; the match to TRBD1 covers 9 bases. Germline assignment: CDR1 SGHVS and CDR2 FNYEAQ. The CDR3 spans 15 residues. V dropped 1 base and J dropped 5; count of bases not matched to a gene: 5. This CDR3 reads CASSLVEGQGYGYTF. CDR3 DNA: TGTGCCAGCAGCTTAGTAGAGGGACAGGGATATGGCTACACCTTC. The full variable domain, its missing parts supplied by reference TRBV7-6 and TRBJ1-2, is GAGVSQSPRYKVTKRGQDVALRCDPISGHVSLYWYRQALGQGPEFLTYFNYEAQQDKSGLPNDRFSAERPEGSISTLTIQRTEQRDSAMYRCASSLVEGQGYGYTFGSGTRLTVV.

The chain recombines TRBV5-1 with TRBJ1-2, with D uncertain. CDR1 is SGHRS and CDR2 is YFSETQ in the germline V gene. The V gene lost 0 bases and the J gene lost 6 bases, with 9 bases spanning the gap. This CDR3 spans 13 amino acids. The CDR3 sequence: CASSLGQEDGYTF. The CDR3 nucleotides are TGCGCCAGCAGCTTGGGCCAGGAAGATGGCTACACCTTC.

This chain uses TRBV19 with TRBJ2-4; D possibly corresponds to TRBD2 (6 bases). V lost 3 bases and J 0 bases, leaving 9 bases between the germline ends. The CDR3 totals 15 residues. Germline V CDR1 and CDR2: LNHDA, SQIVND (reference sequence). CDR3 sequence: CASSIAGLAKNIQYF. In DNA form, the CDR3 reads TGTGCCAGTAGTATCGCGGGATTAGCCAAAAACATTCAGTACTTC.

This clonotype came up a few times. The chain employs TRBV4-2 and TRBJ1-2; D not certain. V lost 0 bases to trimming and J lost 5 bases, with 10 bases between them. This CDR3 is built from 14 residues. CDR1 and CDR2 from the germline V gene are LGHNA and YNFKEQ. The CDR3 region has the DNA TGTGCCAGCAGCCAAGAACTACAGAATTATGGCTACACCTTC. Encoded protein: CASSQELQNYGYTF.

The CDR3 nucleotides read TGTGCCAGCAGCCAAGAAGAAGGTGGGGGGGCGCCAGATACGCAGTATTTT. Protein product: CASSQEEGGGAPDTQYF. The chain uses TRBV4-2 and TRBJ2-3; tentative D call: TRBD2 (7 bases). Germline CDR1 LGHNA, CDR2 YNFKEQ. V lost 0 bases, J lost 4 bases, and 17 bases lay in between. This CDR3 has 17 residues.

The chain joins TRBV7-2 to TRBJ1-6; 7 bases are shared with TRBD1. J gave up 9 bases and V 1 base, and 12 bases lay outside the gene matches. This CDR3 is 17 amino acids long. CDR1 is SGHTA, CDR2 FQGNSA, per germline. The DNA for the CDR3 is TGTGCCAGCAGCTTAGTGAAAGTCCGACAGGGCGGTTCACCCCTCCACTTT. Translation gives CASSLVKVRQGGSPLHF.

Many counts were recorded for this clonotype. The gene calls are TRBV5-1 and TRBJ2-5; a possible D gene is TRBD1 (5 bases). The CDR3 length is 14 residues. Germline CDR1 is SGHRS and CDR2 is YFSETQ. Trimming shortened V by 0 bases and J by 3 bases, and 9 bases separated the two germline ends. The CDR3 protein is CASSLGAGKETQYF. For the CDR3, the DNA is TGCGCCAGCAGCTTGGGGGCAGGGAAAGAGACCCAGTACTTC.

The chain carries TRBV15 and TRBJ2-5; possible D gene TRBD1, 6 bases. CDR1 is LNHNV, CDR2 YYDKDF, per germline (reference sequence). There are 15 residues in the CDR3. V dropped 5 bases and J dropped 1 base, with 14 bases sitting between them. For the CDR3, the DNA is TGTGCCACCAGCGACCAGACAGGACCCCAAGAGACCCAGTACTTC. Its translation is CATSDQTGPQETQYF.

This clonotype was found a few times. V gene TRBV29-1 combines with J gene TRBJ2-5; D not resolved. The CDR3 consists of 15 residues. Trimming took off 6 bases at V and 2 bases at J, with 19 bases between the two ends. The germline CDR1 and CDR2 sequences are SQVTM and ANQGSEA. CDR3 nucleotide sequence: TGCAGCGTCCCAAGTCACCCAGGCTTTCAAGAGACCCAGTACTTC. This encodes CSVPSHPGFQETQYF.